One sample yielded the 8 T cell receptor beta chains listed below, sequenced in a study of cytomegalovirus exposure and HLA in healthy donors. Assay: immunoSEQ multiplex PCR; the TCRdb copy retains only in-frame clones and omits some. The repertoire holds 150,000 to 200,000 clones, with 80% to 85% as singletons. Sequencing was carried out using PBMCs. These receptor sequences come from a woman younger than 45 in good health and CMV-seronegative.

V gene TRBV5-1 combines with J gene TRBJ2-5, with TRBD1 identical over 9 bases. After removal of 0 bases from V and 5 bases from J, the junction contained 5 bases not matched to a gene. The CDR3 is 15 residues long. Germline-derived CDR1 and CDR2 are SGHRS and YFSETQ. The CDR3 region has the DNA TGCGCCAGCAGCTTGGGGGACAGGGACGGGGAGACCCAGTACTTC. Translating it yields CASSLGDRDGETQYF.

This chain connects TRBV5-1 to TRBJ2-3; 10 nucleotides align to TRBD2. The CDR3 covers 15 residues. V lost 2 bases, J lost 4 bases, and 4 bases stayed unmatched. Germline assignment: CDR1 SGHRS and CDR2 YFSETQ. The CDR3 reads CASSFPSGGPDTQYF. The CDR3 DNA is TGCGCCAGCAGCTTTCCTAGCGGGGGCCCAGATACGCAGTATTTT.

In its sample, this clone was seen a few times. The V call is TRBV4-1, the J call TRBJ2-7, with 9 bases lining up with TRBD1. Per germline, CDR1 MGHRA and CDR2 YSYEKL. J gave up 6 bases and V 5 bases, and 5 bases lay outside the gene matches. The CDR3 is made up of 13 amino acids. The chain's CDR3 is CASSGTGTFEQYF. In nucleotides, the CDR3 is TGCGCCAGCAGCGGGACAGGGACGTTCGAGCAGTACTTC.

J is TRBJ1-1 and V is TRBV2; possibly TRBD1 for D (6 bases). Per germline, CDR1 SNHLY and CDR2 FYNNEI. The CDR3 loop spans 14 amino acids. V lost 6 bases and J lost 0, with 11 bases in between. The CDR3 sequence: CASSGQYMNTEAFF. CDR3 sequence (DNA): TGTGCCAGCAGCGGACAGTACATGAACACTGAAGCTTTCTTT.

The rearrangement uses TRBV30 and TRBJ2-1; 11 positions match TRBD2. Germline V gene data show CDR1 as GTSNPN and CDR2 as SVGIG (reference sequence). The CDR3 covers 15 residues. J gave up 8 bases and V 2 bases, and 8 bases lay outside the gene matches. The CDR3 DNA reads TGTGCCTGGAGTTTTCTAGCGGGAGGCAGGGATGAGCAGTTCTTC. It yields the protein CAWSFLAGGRDEQFF.

The V call is TRBV6-5, the J call TRBJ2-7; D not certain. The CDR3 sequence is 13 residues long. The germline gives CDR1 MNHEY, CDR2 SVGAGI. V gave up 5 bases and J gave up 5 bases, with 13 bases separating them. CDR3 loop: CASSELARDEQYF. As DNA, the CDR3 is TGTGCCAGCAGTGAACTTGCGAGAGACGAGCAGTACTTC.

This chain uses TRBV27 with TRBJ2-5; possibly TRBD1 for D (5 bases). The ends were cut back, 4 bases at V and 4 bases at J, with 16 bases in the middle. Looked up from germline, CDR1 is MNHEY and CDR2 is SMNVEV (reference sequence). The CDR3 is 15 amino acids. CDR3 nucleotide sequence: TGTGCCAGCAGTTCCCCCGGAAGGGGCGGAGAGACCCAGTACTTC. Translated: CASSSPGRGGETQYF.

This chain connects TRBV4-1 to TRBJ1-1; D not resolved. Germline V CDR1 and CDR2: MGHRA, YSYEKL. V was shortened by 4 bases and J by 5 bases, with 14 bases between the two germline ends. The CDR3 sequence is 14 residues long. The CDR3, as DNA: TGCGCCAGCAGCCCGGCGGGTATCGGGACTGAAGCTTTCTTT. Encoded protein: CASSPAGIGTEAFF.